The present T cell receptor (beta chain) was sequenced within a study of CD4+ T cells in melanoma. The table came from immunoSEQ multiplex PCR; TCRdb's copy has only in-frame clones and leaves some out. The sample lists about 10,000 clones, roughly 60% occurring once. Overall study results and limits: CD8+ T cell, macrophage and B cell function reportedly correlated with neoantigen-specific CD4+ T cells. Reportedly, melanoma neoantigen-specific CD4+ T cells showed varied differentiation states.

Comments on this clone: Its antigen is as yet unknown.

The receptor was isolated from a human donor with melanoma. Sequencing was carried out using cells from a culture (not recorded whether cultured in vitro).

CDR3 residues: CASSLEAAKYVYEQFF. The CDR3 DNA reads as TGTGCCAGCAGCTTAGAAGCGGCCAAGTATGTCTATGAGCAGTTCTTC. V usage is TRBV7-2 and J usage is TRBJ2-1; possibly TRBD2 for D (5 bases). Germline V gives CDR1 SGHTA, CDR2 FQGNSA. V dropped 1 base and J dropped 8 bases, with 18 bases sitting between them. This CDR3 is built from 16 residues.